A single sample is the source of the 26 T cell receptor beta chains below, sequenced in a study of PD-1 blockade in classical Hodgkin lymphoma. Time point indicated: cycle 4 day 1 (C4D1), after 5 to 7 weeks of nivolumab. Every single patient, without exception, relapsed after autologous stem cell transplantation, and brentuximab vedotin exposure varied. Using immunoSEQ multiplex PCR, the repertoire was profiled, and TCRdb retains in-frame clones only, with some absent. The sample lists fewer than 25,000 clones; nearly 80% were seen once. This specimen consisted of peripheral blood mononuclear cells (PBMCs), obtained before the fourth cycle of nivolumab. Source of these receptors: a human donor with classical Hodgkin lymphoma.

The chain links TRBV5-4 to TRBJ2-3; 8 bases map to TRBD2. The ends lost 2 bases at V and 3 bases at J; junction bases unmatched: 5. The CDR3 spans 15 residues. Per germline, CDR1 SGHNT and CDR2 YYREEE (reference sequence). The CDR3 DNA reads TGTGCCAGCAGCTTCGGGGGGGCTGGTACAGATACGCAGTATTTT. This sequence encodes CASSFGGAGTDTQYF. Using reference TRBV5-4 and TRBJ2-3 for the parts outside the CDR3, the full variable domain is ETGVTQSPTHLIKTRGQQVTLRCSSQSGHNTVSWYQQALGQGPQFIFQYYREEENGRGNFPPRFSGLQFPNYSSELNVNALELDDSALYLCASSFGGAGTDTQYFGPGTRLTVL.

The chain couples TRBV10-3 to TRBJ1-1, with TRBD1 as a possible D gene (5 bases). Per germline, CDR1 ENHRY and CDR2 SYGVKD. This CDR3 has 15 residues. V lost 7 bases to trimming and J lost 1 base, with 16 bases between them. The CDR3 region is CAIKSERQTNTEAFF. CDR3 DNA sequence: TGTGCCATCAAATCGGAGAGACAGACGAACACTGAAGCTTTCTTT.

The chain combines TRBV9 with TRBJ1-6; D gene uncertain. This CDR3 comprises 12 residues. V shed 4 bases and J shed 7 bases, with 6 bases lying between them. Germline V gene lookup returns CDR1 SGDLS and CDR2 YYNGEE. The CDR3 here is CASSIQNSPLHF. CDR3 sequence (DNA): TGTGCCAGCAGCATCCAAAATTCACCCCTCCACTTT. The full variable domain, rest sourced from reference TRBV9 and TRBJ1-6, is DSGVTQTPKHLITATGQRVTLRCSPRSGDLSVYWYQQSLDQGLQFLIQYYNGEERAKGNILERFSAQQFPDLHSELNLSSLELGDSALYFCASSIQNSPLHFGNGTRLTVT.

The chain combines TRBV11-2 with TRBJ1-1, with a weak D call TRBD1 (6 bases). The CDR3 has 13 amino acids. Deletions cut 3 bases from V and 3 bases from J, with 8 bases between. Germline V gene data show CDR1 as SGHAT and CDR2 as FQNNGV. The CDR3 here is CASSFGGDTEAFF. CDR3 coding DNA: TGTGCCAGCAGCTTTGGGGGCGACACTGAAGCTTTCTTT.

The CDR3 DNA follows: TGTGCCACCAGCAAGGGACAAGAAAATCAGCCCCAGCATTTT. It is translated as CATSKGQENQPQHF. The rearrangement uses TRBV15 and TRBJ1-5, with a tentative D call TRBD1 (6 bases). There are 14 residues in the CDR3. With 4 bases removed from V and 4 bases from J, the gap between germline ends came to 11 bases. Per germline, CDR1 LNHNV and CDR2 YYDKDF (reference sequence).

CDR3 nucleotides: TGTGCCAGTACCGGGACGTACCAAGAGACCCAGTACTTC. It is translated as CASTGTYQETQYF. The chain combines TRBV19 with TRBJ2-5; tentatively, D is TRBD1 or TRBD2 (5 bases each). The length of the CDR3 is 13 residues. Germline V gene data show CDR1 as LNHDA and CDR2 as SQIVND (reference sequence). The germline V and J ends were trimmed by 7 bases and 0 bases, with 9 bases remaining between them.

The V and J genes are TRBV30 and TRBJ1-2, with D hard to call. Looked up from germline, CDR1 is GTSNPN and CDR2 is SVGIG (reference sequence). The CDR3 totals 16 residues. With 3 bases removed from V and 3 bases from J, the gap between germline ends came to 20 bases. Here the CDR3 DNA reads TGTGCCTGGAGGGATGCCGGGCCTACCCCCCACTATGGCTACACCTTC. It specifies CAWRDAGPTPHYGYTF.

Only one count was recorded for this clone. The chain recombines TRBV6-7 with TRBJ2-3; D is perhaps TRBD2 (5 bases). TRBV6-7 is identified as an open reading frame with a role that is uncertain. The CDR3 runs 16 residues. V gave up 5 bases and J gave up 1 base, with 16 bases separating them. CDR3 in amino acids: CASSRWKRQCTDTQYF. The CDR3 bases are TGTGCCAGCAGTCGATGGAAGCGGCAATGCACAGATACGCAGTATTTT.

This clone has a handful of counts. The chain links TRBV19 to TRBJ1-5, with 10 bases that match TRBD1. The germline CDR1 and CDR2 sequences are LNHDA and SQIVND (reference sequence). V lost 6 bases, J lost 5 bases, and 10 bases stayed unmatched. This CDR3 is built from 16 residues. CDR3 DNA: TGTGCCAGTAGGAGAGACCCGGGACAGGGGTATCAGCCCCAGCATTTT. Protein: CASRRDPGQGYQPQHF.

The rearrangement links TRBV7-9 to TRBJ2-7, with D possibly TRBD2 on 5 matching bases. This CDR3 is built from 11 residues. Germline-derived CDR1 and CDR2 are SEHNR and FQNEAQ (reference sequence). The germline V and J ends were trimmed by 8 bases and 2 bases, with 7 bases remaining between them. The chain's CDR3 is CASRGTYEQYF. The CDR3 region has the DNA TGTGCCAGCCGAGGGACCTACGAGCAGTACTTC.

This chain links TRBV15 with TRBJ1-4; D unclear. The CDR3 length is 16 residues. Germline assignment: CDR1 LNHNV and CDR2 YYDKDF (reference sequence). V gave up 0 bases and J gave up 5 bases, with 13 bases separating them. CDR3 protein: CATSRDPAGVNEKLFF. The CDR3 region has the DNA TGTGCCACCAGCAGAGATCCGGCGGGAGTGAATGAAAAACTGTTTTTT.

This clone was seen once. The rearrangement joins TRBV7-9 to TRBJ1-1, with 8 nucleotides matching TRBD1. The V gene end was trimmed by 4 bases and the J gene end by 1 base; junction bases not matched to a gene: 2. CDR1 is SEHNR and CDR2 is FQNEAQ in the germline V gene (reference sequence). The CDR3 consists of 14 residues. The CDR3 sequence: CASSSQGANTEAFF. The CDR3 DNA is TGTGCCAGCAGCTCGCAGGGGGCGAACACTGAAGCTTTCTTT.

The J gene is TRBJ2-5, the V gene TRBV27; 8 positions agree with TRBD2. Germline values: CDR1 MNHEY, CDR2 SMNVEV (reference sequence). V shed 2 bases and J 11 bases; nucleotides not matched to a gene: 16. The CDR3 totals 16 residues. The DNA of the CDR3 is TGTGCCAGCAGTTTAAGACGTCTAGCGGGCGACCCTTATCAGTACTTC. Translated, it gives CASSLRRLAGDPYQYF.

The chain links TRBV11-2 to TRBJ2-7; 9 positions agree with TRBD2. Germline V gene sequence: CDR1 SGHAT, CDR2 FQNNGV. V lost 2 bases and J lost 2; bases outside the gene matches: 13. The CDR3 runs 18 residues. CDR3 protein: CASSLLARASGMTYEQYF. The CDR3 DNA is TGTGCCAGCAGCTTATTGGCGAGGGCTAGCGGGATGACCTACGAGCAGTACTTC.

The chain uses TRBV27 and TRBJ1-4; D is perhaps TRBD1 (6 bases). From germline, CDR1 is MNHEY and CDR2 SMNVEV (reference sequence). The V end lost 6 bases, the J end lost 1 base, and 15 bases lay between the germline ends. The CDR3 has 16 residues. The CDR3 coding sequence is TGTGCCAGCAGCCCGACAGGTCTTTTAACTAATGAAAAACTGTTTTTT. Translation: CASSPTGLLTNEKLFF.

The chain carries TRBV28 and TRBJ2-2, with D possibly matching TRBD2 (6 bases). CDR1 MDHEN and CDR2 SYDVKM come from the germline V gene. This CDR3 contains 19 residues. V was trimmed by 3 bases and J by 6 bases, leaving 26 bases between them. CDR3 residues: CASSFSSQGGPFSAGELFF. Written as DNA, the CDR3 is TGTGCCAGCAGTTTCTCGAGTCAGGGAGGACCTTTTAGCGCCGGGGAGCTGTTTTTT.

The chain is built from TRBV5-5 and TRBJ2-5, with a possible D match to TRBD1 (5 bases). Looked up from germline, CDR1 is SGHKS and CDR2 is YYEKEE (reference sequence). This CDR3 has 15 residues. V was pared by 1 base and J by 1 base, with 11 bases between. For the CDR3, the DNA is TGTGCCAGCAGCTTGCACAGGAAACTCCAAGAGACCCAGTACTTC. Amino acids: CASSLHRKLQETQYF.

This chain connects TRBV10-3 to TRBJ2-5; 10 bases match TRBD2. Germline V gives CDR1 ENHRY, CDR2 SYGVKD. The CDR3 is 14 amino acids. Losses at the gene ends were 1 base for V and 5 bases for J; bases not matched to a gene: 1. The CDR3 spells CAISELTSGETQYF. The CDR3 DNA follows: TGTGCCATCAGTGAGTTGACTAGCGGGGAGACCCAGTACTTC.

The chain is built from TRBV30 and TRBJ2-7; 8 bases match TRBD1. This CDR3 is built from 12 residues. Germline V gene data show CDR1 as GTSNPN and CDR2 as SVGIG (reference sequence). The V segment lost 5 bases and the J segment 2 bases; nucleotides outside the gene matches: 2. CDR3 loop: CAWDRGPYEQYF. The CDR3 DNA is TGTGCCTGGGACAGGGGCCCCTACGAGCAGTACTTC. The variable domain in full, completed from reference TRBV30 and TRBJ2-7, reads SQTIHQWPATLVQPVGSPLSLECTVEGTSNPNLYWYRQAAGRGLQLLFYSVGIGQISSEVPQNLSASRPQDRQFILSSKKLLLSDSGFYLCAWDRGPYEQYFGPGTRLTVT.

The rearrangement uses TRBV18 and TRBJ2-6; no definite D call. Germline V CDR1 and CDR2: KGHSH, LQKENI. Trimming shortened V by 4 bases and J by 0 bases, and 4 bases separated the two germline ends. CDR3 size: 14 residues. In DNA form, the CDR3 reads TGTGCCAGCTCACTAGACTCTGGGGCCAACGTCCTGACTTTC. It yields the protein CASSLDSGANVLTF.

V usage is TRBV5-6 and J usage is TRBJ2-5; 12 bases match TRBD1. Germline-derived CDR1 and CDR2 are SGHDT and YYEEEE. The CDR3 covers 15 residues. V shed 0 bases, J shed 5 bases, and the junction held 2 bases outside the gene matches. The CDR3 spells CASSLAGTGGETQYF. CDR3 bases: TGTGCCAGCAGCTTGGCCGGGACAGGGGGCGAGACCCAGTACTTC.

As for this clone: One end of the junction is discordant with germline, which a read error may explain. The chain recombines TRBV6-1 with TRBJ2-7; D gene ambiguous. This CDR3 is built from 17 residues. Germline-derived CDR1 and CDR2 are MNHNS and SASEGT. The CDR3 DNA is TGTGCCAGCAGCGAAGGTAGGATGGGATCTCCCTCCTACGAGCAGTACTTC. It yields the protein CASSEGRMGSPSYEQYF.

The chain uses TRBV7-6 and TRBJ2-5, with 12 nucleotides matching TRBD2. The CDR3 has 15 residues. V shed 5 bases, J shed 5 bases, and the junction held 6 bases outside the gene matches. The germline CDR1 and CDR2 sequences are SGHVS and FNYEAQ. CDR3 nucleotides: TGTGCCAGCAGCCTGGGGACTAGCGGGCTGGAGACCCAGTACTTC. The encoded protein is CASSLGTSGLETQYF.

The chain links TRBV18 to TRBJ2-2; maybe TRBD1 (5 bases). The germline V and J ends were trimmed by 2 bases and 4 bases, with 11 bases remaining between them. This CDR3 spans 15 amino acids. The germline V gene has CDR1 KGHSH and CDR2 LQKENI. In nucleotides, the CDR3 is TGTGCCAGCTCACCAAGGCAGGGCCCCACCGGGGAGCTGTTTTTT. It codes for CASSPRQGPTGELFF.

V and J are TRBV5-4 and TRBJ2-2; 9 bases line up with TRBD2. Per germline, CDR1 SGHNT and CDR2 YYREEE (reference sequence). J gave up 4 bases and V 4 bases, and 11 bases lay outside the gene matches. The length of the CDR3 is 17 residues. CDR3 coding DNA: TGTGCCAGCAGCCCGGGGGCCGGGACTAGCTTCACCGGGGAGCTGTTTTTT. It is translated as CASSPGAGTSFTGELFF.

The CDR3 DNA reads TGTGCCAGCAGCTTGACAGGGGCTACCTCCAAAGAGACCCAGTACTTC. This codes for CASSLTGATSKETQYF. The chain recombines TRBV7-9 with TRBJ2-5; 8 bases are shared with TRBD1. The CDR3 covers 16 residues. Germline CDR1 and CDR2: SEHNR and FQNEAQ (reference sequence). V shed 3 bases, J shed 3 bases, and the junction held 9 bases outside the gene matches.